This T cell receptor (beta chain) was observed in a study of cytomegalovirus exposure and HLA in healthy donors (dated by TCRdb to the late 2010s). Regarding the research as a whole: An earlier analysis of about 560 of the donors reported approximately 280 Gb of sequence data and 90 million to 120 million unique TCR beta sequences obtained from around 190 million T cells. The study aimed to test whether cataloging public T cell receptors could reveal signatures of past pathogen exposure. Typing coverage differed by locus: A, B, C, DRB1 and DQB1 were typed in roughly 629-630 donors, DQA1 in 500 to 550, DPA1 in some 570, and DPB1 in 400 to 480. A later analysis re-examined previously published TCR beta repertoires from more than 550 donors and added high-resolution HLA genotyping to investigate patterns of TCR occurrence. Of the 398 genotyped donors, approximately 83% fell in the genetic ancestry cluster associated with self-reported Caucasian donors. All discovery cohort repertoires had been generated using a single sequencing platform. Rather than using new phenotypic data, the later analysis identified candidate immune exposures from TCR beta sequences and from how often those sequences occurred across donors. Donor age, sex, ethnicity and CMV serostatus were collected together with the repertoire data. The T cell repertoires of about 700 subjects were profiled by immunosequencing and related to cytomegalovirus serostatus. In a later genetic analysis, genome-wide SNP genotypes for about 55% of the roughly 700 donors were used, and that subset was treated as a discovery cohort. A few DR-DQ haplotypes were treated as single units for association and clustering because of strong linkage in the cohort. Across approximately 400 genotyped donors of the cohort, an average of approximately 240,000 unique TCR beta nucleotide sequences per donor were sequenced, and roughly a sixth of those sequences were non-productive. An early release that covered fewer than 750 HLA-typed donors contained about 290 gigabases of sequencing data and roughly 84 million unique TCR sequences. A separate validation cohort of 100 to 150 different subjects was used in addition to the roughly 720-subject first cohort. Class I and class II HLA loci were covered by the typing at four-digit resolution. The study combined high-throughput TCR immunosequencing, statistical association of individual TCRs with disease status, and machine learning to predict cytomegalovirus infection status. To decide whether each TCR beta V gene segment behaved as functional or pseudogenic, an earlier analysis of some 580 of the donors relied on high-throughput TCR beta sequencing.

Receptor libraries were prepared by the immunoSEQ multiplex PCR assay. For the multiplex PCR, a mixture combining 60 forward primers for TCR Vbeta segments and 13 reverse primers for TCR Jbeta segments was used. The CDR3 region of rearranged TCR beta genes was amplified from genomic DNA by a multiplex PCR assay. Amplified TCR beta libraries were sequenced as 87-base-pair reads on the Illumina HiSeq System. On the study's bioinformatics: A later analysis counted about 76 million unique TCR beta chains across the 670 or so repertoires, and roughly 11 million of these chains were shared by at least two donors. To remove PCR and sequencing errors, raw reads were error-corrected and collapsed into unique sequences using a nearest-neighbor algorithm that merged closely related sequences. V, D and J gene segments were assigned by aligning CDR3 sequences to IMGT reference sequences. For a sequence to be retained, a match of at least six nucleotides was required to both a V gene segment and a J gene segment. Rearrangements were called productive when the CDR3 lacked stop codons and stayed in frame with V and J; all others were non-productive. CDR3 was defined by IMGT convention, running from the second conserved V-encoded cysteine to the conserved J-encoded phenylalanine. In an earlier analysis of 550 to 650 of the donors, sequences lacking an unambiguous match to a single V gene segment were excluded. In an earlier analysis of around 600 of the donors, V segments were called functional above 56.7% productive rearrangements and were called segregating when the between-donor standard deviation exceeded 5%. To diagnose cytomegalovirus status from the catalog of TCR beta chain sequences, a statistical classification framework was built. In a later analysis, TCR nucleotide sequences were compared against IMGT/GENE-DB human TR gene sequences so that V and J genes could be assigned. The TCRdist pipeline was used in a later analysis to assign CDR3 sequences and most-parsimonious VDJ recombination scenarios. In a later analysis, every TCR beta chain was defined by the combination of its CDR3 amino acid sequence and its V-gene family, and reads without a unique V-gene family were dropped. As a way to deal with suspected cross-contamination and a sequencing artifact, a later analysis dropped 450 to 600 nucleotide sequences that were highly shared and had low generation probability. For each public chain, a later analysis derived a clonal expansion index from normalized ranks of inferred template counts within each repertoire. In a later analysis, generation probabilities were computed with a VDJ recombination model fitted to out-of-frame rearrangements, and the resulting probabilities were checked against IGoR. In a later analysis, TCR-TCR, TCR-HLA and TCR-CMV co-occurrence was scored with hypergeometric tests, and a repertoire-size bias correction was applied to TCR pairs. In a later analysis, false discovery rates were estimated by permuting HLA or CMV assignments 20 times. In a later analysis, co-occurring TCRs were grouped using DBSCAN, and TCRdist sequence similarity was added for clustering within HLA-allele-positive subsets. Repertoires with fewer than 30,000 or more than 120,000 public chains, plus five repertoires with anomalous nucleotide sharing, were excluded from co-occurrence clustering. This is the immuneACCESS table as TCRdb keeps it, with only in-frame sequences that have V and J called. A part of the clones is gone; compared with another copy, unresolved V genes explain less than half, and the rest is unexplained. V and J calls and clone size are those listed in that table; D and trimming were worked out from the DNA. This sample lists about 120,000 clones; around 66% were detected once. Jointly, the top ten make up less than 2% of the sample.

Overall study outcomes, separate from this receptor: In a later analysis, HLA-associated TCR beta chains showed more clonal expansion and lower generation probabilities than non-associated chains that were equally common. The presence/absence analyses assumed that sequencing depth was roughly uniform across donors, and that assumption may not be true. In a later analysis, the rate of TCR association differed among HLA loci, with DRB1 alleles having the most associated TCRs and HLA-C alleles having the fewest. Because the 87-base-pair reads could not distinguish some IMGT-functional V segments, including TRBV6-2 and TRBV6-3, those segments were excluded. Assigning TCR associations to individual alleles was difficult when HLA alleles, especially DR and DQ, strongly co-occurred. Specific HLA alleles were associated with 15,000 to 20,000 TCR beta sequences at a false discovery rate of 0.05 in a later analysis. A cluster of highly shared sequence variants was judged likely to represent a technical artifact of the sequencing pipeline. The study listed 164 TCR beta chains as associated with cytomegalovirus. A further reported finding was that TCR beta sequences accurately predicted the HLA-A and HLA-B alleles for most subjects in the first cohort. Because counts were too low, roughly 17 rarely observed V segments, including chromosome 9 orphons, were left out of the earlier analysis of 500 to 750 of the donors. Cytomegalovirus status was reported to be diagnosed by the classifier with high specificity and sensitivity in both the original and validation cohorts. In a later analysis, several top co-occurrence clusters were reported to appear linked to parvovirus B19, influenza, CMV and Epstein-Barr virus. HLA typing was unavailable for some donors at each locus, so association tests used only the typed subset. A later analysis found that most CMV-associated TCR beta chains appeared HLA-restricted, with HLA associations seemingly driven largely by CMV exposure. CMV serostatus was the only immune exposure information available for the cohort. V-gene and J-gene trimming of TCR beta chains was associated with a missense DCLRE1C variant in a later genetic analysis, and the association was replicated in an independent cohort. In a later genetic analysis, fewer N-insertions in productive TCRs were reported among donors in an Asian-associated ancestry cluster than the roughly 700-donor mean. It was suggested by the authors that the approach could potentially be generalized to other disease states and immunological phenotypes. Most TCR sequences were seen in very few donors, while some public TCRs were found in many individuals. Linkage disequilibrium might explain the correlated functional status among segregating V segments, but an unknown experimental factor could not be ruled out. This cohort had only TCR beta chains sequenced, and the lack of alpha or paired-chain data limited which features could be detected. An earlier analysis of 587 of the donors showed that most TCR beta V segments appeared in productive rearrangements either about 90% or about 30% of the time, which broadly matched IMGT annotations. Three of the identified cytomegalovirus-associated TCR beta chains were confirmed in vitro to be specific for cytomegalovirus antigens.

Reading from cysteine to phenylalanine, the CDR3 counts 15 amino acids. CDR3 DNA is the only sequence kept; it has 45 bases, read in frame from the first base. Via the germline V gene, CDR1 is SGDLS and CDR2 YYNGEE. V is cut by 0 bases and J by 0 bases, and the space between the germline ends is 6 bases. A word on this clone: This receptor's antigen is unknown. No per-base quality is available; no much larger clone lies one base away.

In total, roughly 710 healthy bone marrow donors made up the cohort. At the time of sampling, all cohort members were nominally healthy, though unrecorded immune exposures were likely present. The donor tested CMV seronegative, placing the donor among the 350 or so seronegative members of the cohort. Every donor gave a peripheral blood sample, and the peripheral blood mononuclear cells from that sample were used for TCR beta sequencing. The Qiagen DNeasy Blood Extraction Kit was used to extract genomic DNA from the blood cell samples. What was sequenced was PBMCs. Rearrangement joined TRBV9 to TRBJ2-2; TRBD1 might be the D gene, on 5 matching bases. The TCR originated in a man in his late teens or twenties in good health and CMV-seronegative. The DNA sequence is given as TGTGCCAGCAGCGTAGAAGGGGCGAACACCGGGGAGCTGTTTTTT. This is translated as CASSVEGANTGELFF.